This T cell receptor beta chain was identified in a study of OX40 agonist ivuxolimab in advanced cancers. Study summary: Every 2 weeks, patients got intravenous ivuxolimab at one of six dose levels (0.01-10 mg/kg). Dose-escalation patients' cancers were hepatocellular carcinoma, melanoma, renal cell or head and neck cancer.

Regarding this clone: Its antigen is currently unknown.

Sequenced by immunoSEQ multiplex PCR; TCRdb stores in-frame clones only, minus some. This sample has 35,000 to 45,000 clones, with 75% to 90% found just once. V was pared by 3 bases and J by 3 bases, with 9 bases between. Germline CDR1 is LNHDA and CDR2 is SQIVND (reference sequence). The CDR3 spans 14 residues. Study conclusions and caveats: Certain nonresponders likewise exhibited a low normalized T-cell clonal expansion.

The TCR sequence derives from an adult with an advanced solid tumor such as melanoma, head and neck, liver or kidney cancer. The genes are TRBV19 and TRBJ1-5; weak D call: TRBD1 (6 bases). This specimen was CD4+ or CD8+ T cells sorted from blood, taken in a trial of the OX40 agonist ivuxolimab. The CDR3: CASSMGGLNQPQHF. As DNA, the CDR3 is TGTGCCAGTAGTATGGGGGGCCTCAATCAGCCCCAGCATTTT. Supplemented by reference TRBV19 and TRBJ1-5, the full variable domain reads DGGITQSPKYLFRKEGQNVTLSCEQNLNHDAMYWYRQDPGQGLRLIYYSQIVNDFQKGDIAEGYSVSREKKESFPLTVTSAQKNPTAFYLCASSMGGLNQPQHFGDGTRLSIL.